This is a list of T cell receptor beta chains from one sample in a study of Ad26.COV2.S vaccination and SARS-CoV-2 variants. This table comes from immunoSEQ multiplex PCR, and its TCRdb copy is limited to in-frame clones, with some not included. The top ten hold roughly 4% of the sample, which has under 550,000 clones, approximately 90% seen once. Sequenced material: peripheral blood, taken in a trial of Ad26.COV2.S vaccine versus placebo. The receptors originated from a person between 18 and 65 years old who received the Ad26.COV2.S COVID-19 vaccine or a placebo. Both conserved end residues are part of each CDR3. The D gene is left open where the match is weak. Rows may omit the clone size; those that give it use once, few, many or a size class.

v_call	clone_size	j_call	d_call	cdr3_aa	cdr3_nt
TRBV2	NA	TRBJ2-3	TRBD2	CASRVRLAGDTDTQYF	TGTGCCAGCAGGGTAAGACTAGCGGGGGACACAGATACGCAGTATTTT
TRBV7-9	NA	TRBJ2-6	NA	CASSPQPLEALSGANVLTF	TGTGCCAGCAGCCCCCAGCCACTAGAAGCTCTCTCTGGGGCCAACGTCCTGACTTTC
TRBV10-3	NA	TRBJ1-1	TRBD1	CAISRTGATTEAFF	TGTGCCATCAGCCGGACAGGGGCGACCACTGAAGCTTTCTTT
TRBV7-9	NA	TRBJ1-5	TRBD1	CASSSGQGINQPQHF	TGTGCCAGCAGCTCGGGACAGGGGATTAATCAGCCCCAGCATTTT
TRBV21-1	NA	TRBJ2-1	NA	CASITKRGQGESEQFF	TGTGCCAGCATCACAAAACGTGGGCAGGGAGAAAGTGAGCAGTTCTTC
TRBV4-1	NA	TRBJ2-7	NA	CASSHPPGGVYEQYF	TGCGCCAGCAGCCACCCCCCGGGCGGGGTCTACGAGCAGTACTTC
TRBV3-1/TRBV3-2	NA	TRBJ2-7	NA	CASSQDRVGGTSYEQYF	TGTGCCAGCAGCCAAGATCGAGTCGGGGGGACAAGCTACGAGCAGTACTTC
TRBV9	NA	TRBJ1-1	NA	CASGEGQNTEAFF	TGTGCCAGCGGAGAGGGGCAGAACACTGAAGCTTTCTTT
TRBV7-9	NA	TRBJ1-1	NA	CASSLGALGDTEAFF	TGTGCCAGCAGCTTAGGGGCCCTTGGGGACACTGAAGCTTTCTTT
TRBV7-2	NA	TRBJ2-5	TRBD1	CASSLVPRQGKETQYF	TGTGCCAGCAGCTTAGTTCCACGACAGGGTAAAGAGACCCAGTACTTC
TRBV27	few	TRBJ2-2	NA	CASSLFRATGELFF	TGTGCCAGCAGTTTGTTCAGGGCTACCGGGGAGCTGTTTTTT
TRBV2	NA	TRBJ1-5	NA	CASKPLGGNQPQHF	TGTGCCAGCAAGCCCTTGGGGGGTAATCAGCCCCAGCATTTT
TRBV12-3/TRBV12-4	NA	TRBJ2-7	TRBD1	CASSSQGGYEQYF	TGTGCCAGCAGTTCACAGGGGGGCTACGAGCAGTACTTC
TRBV14	NA	TRBJ2-1	NA	CASSQDPSGIEQFF	TGTGCCAGCAGCCAAGATCCCAGCGGAATTGAGCAGTTCTTC